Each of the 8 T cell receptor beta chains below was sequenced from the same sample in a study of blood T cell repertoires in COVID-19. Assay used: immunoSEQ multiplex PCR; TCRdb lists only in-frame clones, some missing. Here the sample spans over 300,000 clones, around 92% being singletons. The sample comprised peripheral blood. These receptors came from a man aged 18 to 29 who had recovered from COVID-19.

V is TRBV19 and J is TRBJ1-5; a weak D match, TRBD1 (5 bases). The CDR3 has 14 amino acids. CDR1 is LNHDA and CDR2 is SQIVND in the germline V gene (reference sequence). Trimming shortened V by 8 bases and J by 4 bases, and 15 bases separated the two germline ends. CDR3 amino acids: CASGANTYNQPQHF. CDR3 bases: TGTGCCAGTGGGGCTAACACCTATAATCAGCCCCAGCATTTT.

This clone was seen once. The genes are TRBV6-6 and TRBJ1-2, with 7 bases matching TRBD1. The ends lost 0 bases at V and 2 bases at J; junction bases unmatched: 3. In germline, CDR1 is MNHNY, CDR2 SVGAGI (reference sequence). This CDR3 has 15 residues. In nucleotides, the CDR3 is TGTGCCAGCAGTTACTCGACAGGGTACAACTATGGCTACACCTTC. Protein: CASSYSTGYNYGYTF.

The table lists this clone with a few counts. CDR3 nucleotides: TGCGCCAGCAGCCAAGATCGCGGGTCCCGTTGGCCCCAGCATTTT. This codes for CASSQDRGSRWPQHF. The rearrangement uses TRBV4-1 and TRBJ1-5; D unresolved. CDR1 is MGHRA, CDR2 YSYEKL, per germline. V was pared by 0 bases and J by 9 bases, with 15 bases between. The CDR3 is 15 residues long.

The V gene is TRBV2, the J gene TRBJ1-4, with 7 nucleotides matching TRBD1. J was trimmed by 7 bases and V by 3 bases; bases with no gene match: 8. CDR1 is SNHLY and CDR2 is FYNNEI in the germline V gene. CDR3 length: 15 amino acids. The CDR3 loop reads CASSEEGAVVEKLFF. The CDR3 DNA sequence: TGTGCCAGCAGTGAGGAGGGGGCAGTTGTTGAAAAACTGTTTTTT.

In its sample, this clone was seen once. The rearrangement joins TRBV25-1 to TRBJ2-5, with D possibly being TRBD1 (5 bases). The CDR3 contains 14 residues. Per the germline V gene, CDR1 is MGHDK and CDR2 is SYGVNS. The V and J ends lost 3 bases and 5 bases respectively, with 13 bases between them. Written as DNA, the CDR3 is TGTGCCAGCAGTGAGACAGTCCTTGAGGAGACCCAGTACTTC. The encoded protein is CASSETVLEETQYF. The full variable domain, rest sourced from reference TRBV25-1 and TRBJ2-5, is EADIYQTPRYLVIGTGKKITLECSQTMGHDKMYWYQQDPGMELHLIHYSYGVNSTEKGDLSSESTVSRIRTEHFPLTLESARPSHTSQYLCASSETVLEETQYFGPGTRLLVL.

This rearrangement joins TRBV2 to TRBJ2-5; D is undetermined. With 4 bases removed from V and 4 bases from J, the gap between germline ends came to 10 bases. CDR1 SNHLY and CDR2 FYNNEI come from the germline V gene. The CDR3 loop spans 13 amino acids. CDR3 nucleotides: TGTGCCAGCAGTGGAGGCTGGTCAGAGACCCAGTACTTC. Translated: CASSGGWSETQYF.

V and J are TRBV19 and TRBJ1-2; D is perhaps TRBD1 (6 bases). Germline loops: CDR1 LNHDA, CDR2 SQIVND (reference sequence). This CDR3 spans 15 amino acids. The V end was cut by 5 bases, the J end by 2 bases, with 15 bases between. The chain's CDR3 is CASSATGTGNYGYTF. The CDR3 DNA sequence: TGTGCCAGTAGTGCTACAGGGACGGGAAACTATGGCTACACCTTC.

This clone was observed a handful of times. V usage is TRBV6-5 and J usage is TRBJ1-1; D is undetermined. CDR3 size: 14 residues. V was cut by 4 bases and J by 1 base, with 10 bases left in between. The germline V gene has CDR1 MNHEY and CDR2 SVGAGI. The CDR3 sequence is CASSSQTGNTEAFF. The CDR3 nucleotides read TGTGCCAGCAGTTCCCAGACTGGGAACACTGAAGCTTTCTTT.